This T cell receptor (beta chain) is from a study of identical twins. Study-wide findings and caveats: Sequences that were out-of-frame, alpha and twin-shared displayed an excess of low generation probability.

The CDR3 contains 16 residues. Germline CDR1 is SGHRS and CDR2 is YFSETQ. Trimming took off 0 bases at V and 7 bases at J, with 18 bases between the two ends. Through template switching, a universal primer site was introduced, and the cDNA contained unique molecular identifiers. TCRdb processed the 5' RACE reads anew with MiXCR; each CDR3 protein has one entry. Altogether a few hundred thousand distinct CDR3 sequences are present, 13% to 15% being singletons, with the ten largest covering around 0.98%. On this clonotype itself: Its antigen is not identified.

These sequences were also reported in another study, on yellow fever vaccine responses in identical twins.

This receptor was identified in a woman aged 18-30 years in good health. Sequencing used CD4+ T cells sorted from blood. The rearrangement links TRBV5-1 to TRBJ2-3; possible D gene TRBD1, 7 bases. DNA of the CDR3: TGCGCCAGCAGCTTGGCTGGAGTAGGGGGCGGGAATACGCAGTATTTT. Encoded protein: CASSLAGVGGGNTQYF. The full variable domain, with the rest looked up from reference TRBV5-1 and TRBJ2-3, is KAGVTQTPRYLIKTRGQQVTLSCSPISGHRSVSWYQQTPGQGLQFLFEYFSETQRNKGNFPGRFSGRQFSNSRSEMNVSTLELGDSALYLCASSLAGVGGGNTQYFGPGTRLTVL.